These 8 T cell receptor beta chains came from one sample sequenced in a study of T cells in Graves' hyperthyroidism and ophthalmopathy. The investigators amplified TCR beta CDR3 regions from RNA transcripts. The HTBI primer set drove a first-round RT-PCR of the TCR CDR3. Using its own MiXCR run on the multiplex PCR reads, TCRdb lists one record per CDR3 protein. The table includes 490,000 or so distinct CDR3 sequences, 22% detected once. The sequenced sample was blood. These receptors all stem from a woman aged 70-85 years with Graves' ophthalmopathy.

Only a few counts were recorded for this clonotype. The CDR3, as DNA: TGTGCCAGCAGTATTACAGAGAACTATGGCTACACCTTC. It is translated as CASSITENYGYTF. The chain uses TRBV5-6 and TRBJ1-2; D gene unclear. Germline V gene sequence: CDR1 SGHDT, CDR2 YYEEEE. V was trimmed by 5 bases and J by 2 bases, leaving 10 bases between them. CDR3 length: 13 residues.

This clonotype was recorded at least ten times. The chain has TRBV18 and TRBJ2-3, with TRBD2 identical over 10 bases. The length of the CDR3 is 15 residues. Trimming took 2 bases from V and 4 from J; bases not matched to a gene: 3. The germline gives CDR1 KGHSH, CDR2 LQKENI. The CDR3 protein is CASSPSAGGSDTQYF. Here the CDR3 DNA reads TGTGCCAGCTCACCATCAGCGGGAGGGTCAGATACGCAGTATTTT.

The table lists this clonotype with a few counts. J is TRBJ2-7 and V is TRBV5-5, with D possibly matching TRBD2 (6 bases). Germline-derived CDR1 and CDR2 are SGHKS and YYEKEE (reference sequence). Deletions cut 6 bases from V and 7 bases from J, with 17 bases between. The CDR3 length is 13 residues. CDR3 nucleotides: TGTGCCAGCACCCGTTGGGACTCCCAAGAGCAGTACTTC. This translates into CASTRWDSQEQYF.

This clonotype was found many times. The rearrangement links TRBV12-3 or TRBV12-4 to TRBJ2-5, with a tentative D call TRBD1 (6 bases). Trimming removed 6 bases from V and 2 bases from J, with 16 bases in between. The CDR3 extends over 15 amino acids. The CDR3 reads CASREGTFMQETQYF. DNA for the CDR3: TGTGCCAGCAGGGAAGGGACATTCATGCAAGAGACCCAGTACTTC.

This clonotype was seen a few times. The rearrangement joins TRBV20-1 to TRBJ1-4, with a weak D call TRBD1 (5 bases). V shed 2 bases and J shed 8 bases, with 6 bases lying between them. CDR1 and CDR2 from the germline V gene are DFQATT and SNEGSKA (reference sequence). The CDR3 is 11 residues long. CDR3 in DNA: TGCAGTGCTAGACGACAGGAAAAACTGTTTTTT. Encoded protein: CSARRQEKLFF.

The V gene is TRBV6-2 or TRBV6-3, the J gene TRBJ1-1; no reliable D call. Germline V CDR1 and CDR2: MNHEY, SVGEGT. V dropped 11 bases and J dropped 5 bases, with 12 bases sitting between them. This CDR3 spans 11 amino acids. The CDR3 DNA follows: TGTGCCGTGGTTTCCTGGACTGAAGCTTTCTTT. It translates to CAVVSWTEAFF.

This clonotype occurred many times. V is TRBV2 and J is TRBJ2-7; the D gene could be TRBD1 or TRBD2 (5 bases each). Trimming removed 8 bases from V and 2 bases from J, with 16 bases in between. Germline CDR1 is SNHLY and CDR2 is FYNNEI. The CDR3 is 14 amino acids. This chain's CDR3 is CASRFRDGTYEQYF. Written as DNA, the CDR3 is TGTGCCAGCCGCTTTAGGGACGGAACCTACGAGCAGTACTTC.

This chain links TRBV11-2 with TRBJ2-7; 12 bases line up with TRBD2. This CDR3 spans 16 amino acids. The germline CDR1 and CDR2 sequences are SGHAT and FQNNGV. The trim removed 5 bases at V and 5 bases at J, leaving 10 bases unmatched. Here the CDR3 reads CASSPSGRAGRHEQYF. The CDR3 DNA is TGTGCCAGCAGCCCTAGCGGGAGGGCCGGCCGACACGAGCAGTACTTC.